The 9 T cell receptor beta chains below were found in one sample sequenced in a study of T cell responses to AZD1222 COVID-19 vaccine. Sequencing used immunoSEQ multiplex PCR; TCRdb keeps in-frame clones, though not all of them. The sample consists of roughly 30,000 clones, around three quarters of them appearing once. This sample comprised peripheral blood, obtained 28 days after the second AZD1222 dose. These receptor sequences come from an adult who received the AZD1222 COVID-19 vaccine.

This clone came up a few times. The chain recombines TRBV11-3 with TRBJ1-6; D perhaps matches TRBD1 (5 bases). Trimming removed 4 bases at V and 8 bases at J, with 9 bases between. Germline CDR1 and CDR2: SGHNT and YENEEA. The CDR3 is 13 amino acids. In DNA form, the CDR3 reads TGTGCCAGCAGCTCCCGGGACTATTCACCCCTCCACTTT. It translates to CASSSRDYSPLHF.

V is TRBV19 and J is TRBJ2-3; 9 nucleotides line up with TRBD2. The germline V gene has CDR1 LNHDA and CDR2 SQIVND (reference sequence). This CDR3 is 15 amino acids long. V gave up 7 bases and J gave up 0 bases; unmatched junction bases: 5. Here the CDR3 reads CASKLTSGSTDTQYF. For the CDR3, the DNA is TGTGCCAGTAAATTGACTAGCGGTAGCACAGATACGCAGTATTTT.

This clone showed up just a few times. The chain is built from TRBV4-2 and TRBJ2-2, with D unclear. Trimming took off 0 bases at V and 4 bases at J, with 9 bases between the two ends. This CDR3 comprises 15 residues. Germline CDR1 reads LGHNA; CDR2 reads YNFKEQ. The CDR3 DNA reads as TGTGCCAGCAGCCAAGATCAGTTCGGCACCGGGGAGCTGTTTTTT. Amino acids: CASSQDQFGTGELFF.

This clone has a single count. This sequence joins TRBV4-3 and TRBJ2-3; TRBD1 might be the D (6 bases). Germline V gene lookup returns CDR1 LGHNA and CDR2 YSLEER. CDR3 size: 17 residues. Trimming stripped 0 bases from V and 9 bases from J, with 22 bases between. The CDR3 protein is CASSQDFARGVQGTQYF. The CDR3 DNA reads TGCGCCAGCAGCCAAGATTTTGCCCGGGGAGTCCAGGGGACGCAGTATTTT.

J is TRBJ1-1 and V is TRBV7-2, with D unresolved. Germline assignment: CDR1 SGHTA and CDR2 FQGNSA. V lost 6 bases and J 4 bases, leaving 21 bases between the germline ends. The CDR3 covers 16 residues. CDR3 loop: CASRQNTYVPSTEAFF. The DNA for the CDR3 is TGTGCCAGCAGGCAAAACACATACGTCCCGAGCACTGAAGCTTTCTTT.

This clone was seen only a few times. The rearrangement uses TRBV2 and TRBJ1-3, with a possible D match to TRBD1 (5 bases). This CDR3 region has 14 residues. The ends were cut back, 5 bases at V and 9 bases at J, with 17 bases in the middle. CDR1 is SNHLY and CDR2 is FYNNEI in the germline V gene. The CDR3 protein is CASSPGTVEVTIYF. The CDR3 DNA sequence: TGTGCCAGCAGTCCCGGGACGGTGGAAGTCACCATATATTTT. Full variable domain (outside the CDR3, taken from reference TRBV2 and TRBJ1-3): EPEVTQTPSHQVTQMGQEVILRCVPISNHLYFYWYRQILGQKVEFLVSFYNNEISEKSEIFDDQFSVERPDGSNFTLKIRSTKLEDSAMYFCASSPGTVEVTIYFGEGSWLTVV.

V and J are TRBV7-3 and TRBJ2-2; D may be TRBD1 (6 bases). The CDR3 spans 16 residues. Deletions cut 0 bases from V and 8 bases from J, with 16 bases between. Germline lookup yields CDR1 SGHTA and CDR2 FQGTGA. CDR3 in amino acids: CASSLTPQGTGGELFF. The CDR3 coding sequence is TGTGCCAGCAGCTTAACTCCCCAGGGGACGGGTGGGGAGCTGTTTTTT.

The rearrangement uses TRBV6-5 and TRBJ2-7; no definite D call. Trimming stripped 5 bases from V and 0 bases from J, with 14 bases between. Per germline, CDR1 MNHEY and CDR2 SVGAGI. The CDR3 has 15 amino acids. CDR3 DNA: TGTGCCAGCAGTCTCTCGGCGGTTAGCTCCTACGAGCAGTACGTC. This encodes CASSLSAVSSYEQYV.

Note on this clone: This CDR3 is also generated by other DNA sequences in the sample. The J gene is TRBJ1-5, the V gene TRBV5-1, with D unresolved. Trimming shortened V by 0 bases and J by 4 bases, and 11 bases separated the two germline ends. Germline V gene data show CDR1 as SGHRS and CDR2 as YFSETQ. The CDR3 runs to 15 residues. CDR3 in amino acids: CASSLGAGQNQPQHF. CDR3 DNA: TGCGCCAGCAGCTTGGGGGCAGGCCAGAATCAGCCCCAGCATTTT.